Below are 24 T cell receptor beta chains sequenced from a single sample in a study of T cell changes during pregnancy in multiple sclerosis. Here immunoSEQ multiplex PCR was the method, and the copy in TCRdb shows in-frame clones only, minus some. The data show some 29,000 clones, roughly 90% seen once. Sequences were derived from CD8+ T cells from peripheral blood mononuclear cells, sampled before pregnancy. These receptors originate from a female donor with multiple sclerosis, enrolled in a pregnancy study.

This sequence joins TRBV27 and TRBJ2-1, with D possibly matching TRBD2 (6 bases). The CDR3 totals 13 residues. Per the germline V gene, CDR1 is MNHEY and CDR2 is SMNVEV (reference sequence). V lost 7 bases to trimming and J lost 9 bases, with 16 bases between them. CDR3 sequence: CASNPSDAVEQFF. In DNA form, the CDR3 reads TGTGCCAGCAACCCTAGCGACGCGGTTGAGCAGTTCTTC.

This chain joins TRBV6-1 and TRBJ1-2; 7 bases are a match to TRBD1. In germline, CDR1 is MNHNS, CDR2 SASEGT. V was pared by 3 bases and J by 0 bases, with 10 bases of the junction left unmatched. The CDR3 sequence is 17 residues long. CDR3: CASSEDRIGAPNYGYTF. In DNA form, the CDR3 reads TGTGCCAGCAGTGAGGACAGGATCGGCGCTCCTAACTATGGCTACACCTTC.

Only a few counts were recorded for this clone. The CDR3 region is CASSSPPGQSNQPQHF. The CDR3 region has the DNA TGTGCCAGCAGTTCGCCTCCCGGACAGAGCAATCAGCCCCAGCATTTT. The rearrangement links TRBV28 to TRBJ1-5, with D perhaps matching TRBD1 (6 bases). CDR1 is MDHEN, CDR2 SYDVKM, per germline. The V end was cut by 4 bases, the J end by 1 base, with 14 bases between. The CDR3 covers 16 residues.

Written as DNA, the CDR3 is TGTGCCAGCAGTCAATCCGGGACAGGGGCGTATAGCAATCAGCCCCAGCATTTT. Encoded protein: CASSQSGTGAYSNQPQHF. The gene calls are TRBV2 and TRBJ1-5, with 10 bases that match TRBD1. Per the germline V gene, CDR1 is SNHLY and CDR2 is FYNNEI. Losses at the gene ends were 5 bases for V and 0 bases for J; bases not matched to a gene: 10. This CDR3 comprises 18 residues.

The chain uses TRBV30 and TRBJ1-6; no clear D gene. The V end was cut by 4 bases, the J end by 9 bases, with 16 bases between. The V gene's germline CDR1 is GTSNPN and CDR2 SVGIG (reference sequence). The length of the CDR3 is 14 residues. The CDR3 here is CAWKELEASSPLHF. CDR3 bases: TGTGCCTGGAAGGAATTGGAAGCGAGTTCACCCCTCCACTTT. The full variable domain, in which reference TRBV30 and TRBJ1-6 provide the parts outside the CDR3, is SQTIHQWPATLVQPVGSPLSLECTVEGTSNPNLYWYRQAAGRGLQLLFYSVGIGQISSEVPQNLSASRPQDRQFILSSKKLLLSDSGFYLCAWKELEASSPLHFGNGTRLTVT.

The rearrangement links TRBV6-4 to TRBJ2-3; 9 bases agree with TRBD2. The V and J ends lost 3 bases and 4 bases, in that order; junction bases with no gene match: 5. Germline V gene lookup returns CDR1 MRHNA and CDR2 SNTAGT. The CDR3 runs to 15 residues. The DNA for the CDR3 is TGTGCCAGCAGTGAGGTAGCGGGAGAGTCAGATACGCAGTATTTT. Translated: CASSEVAGESDTQYF.

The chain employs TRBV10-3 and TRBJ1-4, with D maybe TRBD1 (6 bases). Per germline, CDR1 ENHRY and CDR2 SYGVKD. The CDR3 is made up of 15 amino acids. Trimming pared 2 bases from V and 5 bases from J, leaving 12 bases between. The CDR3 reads CAISEKGGDNEKLFF. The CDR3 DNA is TGTGCCATCAGTGAGAAGGGGGGGGACAATGAAAAACTGTTTTTT.

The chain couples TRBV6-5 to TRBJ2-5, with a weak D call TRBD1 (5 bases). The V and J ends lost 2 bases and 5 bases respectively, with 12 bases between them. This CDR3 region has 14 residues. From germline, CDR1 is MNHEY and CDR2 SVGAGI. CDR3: CASSYQIGAETQYF. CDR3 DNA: TGTGCCAGCAGTTACCAGATTGGGGCGGAGACCCAGTACTTC.

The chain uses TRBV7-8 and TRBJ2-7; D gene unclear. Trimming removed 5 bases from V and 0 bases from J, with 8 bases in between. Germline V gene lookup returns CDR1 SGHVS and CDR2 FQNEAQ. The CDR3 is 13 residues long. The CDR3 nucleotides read TGTGCCAGCAGCCCTTGGAGCTCCTACGAGCAGTACTTC. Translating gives CASSPWSSYEQYF.

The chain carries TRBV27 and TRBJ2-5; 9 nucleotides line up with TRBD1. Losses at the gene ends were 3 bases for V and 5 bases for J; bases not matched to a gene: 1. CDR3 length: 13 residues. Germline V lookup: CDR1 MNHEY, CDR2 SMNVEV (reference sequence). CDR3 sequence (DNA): TGTGCCAGCAGTTTTGGACAGGGGGAGACCCAGTACTTC. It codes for CASSFGQGETQYF.

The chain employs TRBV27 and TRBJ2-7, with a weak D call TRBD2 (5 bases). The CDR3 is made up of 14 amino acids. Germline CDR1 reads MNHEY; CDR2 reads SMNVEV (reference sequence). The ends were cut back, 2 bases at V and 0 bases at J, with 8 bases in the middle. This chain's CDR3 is CASSLGESSYEQYF. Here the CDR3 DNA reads TGTGCCAGCAGTTTAGGGGAGAGCTCCTACGAGCAGTACTTC.

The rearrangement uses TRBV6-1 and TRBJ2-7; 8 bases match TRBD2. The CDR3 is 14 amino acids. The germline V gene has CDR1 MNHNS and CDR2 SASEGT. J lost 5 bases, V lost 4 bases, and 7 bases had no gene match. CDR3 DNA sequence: TGTGCCAGCAGTGGGGGGACTAGTAGCCACGAGCAGTACTTC. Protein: CASSGGTSSHEQYF.

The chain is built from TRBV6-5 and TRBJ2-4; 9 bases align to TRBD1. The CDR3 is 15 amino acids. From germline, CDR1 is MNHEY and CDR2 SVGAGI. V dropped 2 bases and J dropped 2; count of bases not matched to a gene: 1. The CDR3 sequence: CASSYDRGTKNIQYF. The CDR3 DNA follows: TGTGCCAGCAGTTACGACAGGGGGACCAAAAACATTCAGTACTTC.

CDR3 sequence (DNA): TGTGCCAGCAGTGAAGAGGCGGGGGGCTACGAGCAGTACTTC. This sequence encodes CASSEEAGGYEQYF. This chain joins TRBV6-1 and TRBJ2-7; 8 bases map to TRBD2. V trimming: 1 base; J trimming: 3 bases; junction bases outside the gene matches: 2. CDR1 is MNHNS and CDR2 is SASEGT in the germline V gene. The CDR3 has 14 residues.

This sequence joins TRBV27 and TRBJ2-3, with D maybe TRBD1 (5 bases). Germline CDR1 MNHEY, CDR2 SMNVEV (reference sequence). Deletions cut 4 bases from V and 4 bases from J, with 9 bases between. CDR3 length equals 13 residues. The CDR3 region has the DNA TGTGCCAGCAGTTCCTGGGGCCCAGATACGCAGTATTTT. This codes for CASSSWGPDTQYF.

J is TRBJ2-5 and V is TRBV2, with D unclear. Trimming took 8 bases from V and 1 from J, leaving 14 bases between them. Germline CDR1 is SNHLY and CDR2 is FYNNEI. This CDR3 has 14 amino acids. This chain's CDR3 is CASRRDQTQETQYF. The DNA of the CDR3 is TGTGCCAGCCGGAGAGATCAGACCCAAGAGACCCAGTACTTC.

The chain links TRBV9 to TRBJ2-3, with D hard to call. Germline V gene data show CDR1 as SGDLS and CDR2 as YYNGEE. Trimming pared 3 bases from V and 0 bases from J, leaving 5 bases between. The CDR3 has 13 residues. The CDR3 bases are TGTGCCAGCAGCGGAACTAGCACAGATACGCAGTATTTT. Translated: CASSGTSTDTQYF.

CDR3 protein: CASRHHLQSTNEKLFF. In DNA, the CDR3 is TGCGCCAGCAGGCACCACCTACAGTCAACTAATGAAAAACTGTTTTTT. V gene TRBV4-1 combines with J gene TRBJ1-4, with D uncertain. Germline CDR1 MGHRA, CDR2 YSYEKL. CDR3 length: 16 residues. The ends were cut back, 6 bases at V and 0 bases at J, with 14 bases in the middle.

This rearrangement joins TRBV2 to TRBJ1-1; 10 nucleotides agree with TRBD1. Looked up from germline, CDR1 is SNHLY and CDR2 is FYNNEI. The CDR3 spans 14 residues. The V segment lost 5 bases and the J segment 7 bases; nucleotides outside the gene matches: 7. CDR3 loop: CASSRTGGGFEAFF. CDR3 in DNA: TGTGCCAGCAGTAGGACAGGGGGGGGTTTTGAAGCTTTCTTT.

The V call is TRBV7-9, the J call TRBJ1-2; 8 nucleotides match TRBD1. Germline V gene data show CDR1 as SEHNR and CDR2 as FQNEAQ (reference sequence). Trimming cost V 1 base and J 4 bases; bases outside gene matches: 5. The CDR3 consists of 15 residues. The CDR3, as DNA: TGTGCCAGCAGCTTAGGGCAGGGGGCGCGCTATGGCTACACCTTC. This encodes CASSLGQGARYGYTF.

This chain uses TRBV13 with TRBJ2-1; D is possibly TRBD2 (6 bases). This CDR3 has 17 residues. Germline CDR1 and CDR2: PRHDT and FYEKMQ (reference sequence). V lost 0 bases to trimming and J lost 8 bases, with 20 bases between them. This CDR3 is CASSLGRGAGPGDEQFF. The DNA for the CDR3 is TGTGCCAGCAGCTTAGGCCGCGGAGCGGGCCCGGGGGATGAGCAGTTCTTC.

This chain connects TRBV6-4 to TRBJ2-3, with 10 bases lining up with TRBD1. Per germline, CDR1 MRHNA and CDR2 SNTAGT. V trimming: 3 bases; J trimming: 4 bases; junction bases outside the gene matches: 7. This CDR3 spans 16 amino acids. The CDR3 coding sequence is TGTGCCAGCAGTGAAGAGACAGGGGGCAGCTCAGATACGCAGTATTTT. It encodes CASSEETGGSSDTQYF.

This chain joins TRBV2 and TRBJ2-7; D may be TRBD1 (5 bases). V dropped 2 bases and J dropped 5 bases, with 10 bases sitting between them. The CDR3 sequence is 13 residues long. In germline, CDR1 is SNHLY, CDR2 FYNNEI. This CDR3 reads CASSERVRDEQYF. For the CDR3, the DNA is TGTGCCAGCAGTGAAAGGGTCAGGGACGAGCAGTACTTC.

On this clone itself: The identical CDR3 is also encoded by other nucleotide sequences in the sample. CDR3 protein: CASSSHRGPTEAFF. As DNA, the CDR3 is TGTGCCAGCAGTTCACACAGGGGGCCCACTGAAGCTTTCTTT. The chain combines TRBV27 with TRBJ1-1; 9 nucleotides line up with TRBD1. The V gene's germline CDR1 is MNHEY and CDR2 SMNVEV (reference sequence). Germline trimming cut 4 bases from V and 4 bases from J; bases unmatched to any gene: 4. The CDR3 spans 14 residues.